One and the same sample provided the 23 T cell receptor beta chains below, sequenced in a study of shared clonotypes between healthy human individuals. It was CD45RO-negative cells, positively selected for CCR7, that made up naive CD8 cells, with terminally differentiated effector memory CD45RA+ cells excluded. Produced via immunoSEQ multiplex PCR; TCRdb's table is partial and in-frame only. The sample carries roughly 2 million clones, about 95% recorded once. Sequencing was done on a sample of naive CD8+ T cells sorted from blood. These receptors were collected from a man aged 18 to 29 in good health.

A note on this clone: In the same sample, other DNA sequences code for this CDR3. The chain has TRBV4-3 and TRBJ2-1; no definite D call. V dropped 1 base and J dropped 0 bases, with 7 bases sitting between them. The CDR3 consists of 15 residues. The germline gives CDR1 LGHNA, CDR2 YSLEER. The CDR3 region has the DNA TGCGCCAGCAGCCAAGCTGGGGACTCCTACAATGAGCAGTTCTTC. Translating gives CASSQAGDSYNEQFF.

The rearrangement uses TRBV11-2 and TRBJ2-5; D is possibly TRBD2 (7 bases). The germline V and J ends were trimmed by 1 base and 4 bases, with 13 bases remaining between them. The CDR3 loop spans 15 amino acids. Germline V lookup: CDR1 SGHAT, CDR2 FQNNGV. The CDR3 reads CASSLVGGGRETQYF. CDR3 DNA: TGTGCCAGCAGCTTAGTAGGGGGGGGCCGAGAGACCCAGTACTTC.

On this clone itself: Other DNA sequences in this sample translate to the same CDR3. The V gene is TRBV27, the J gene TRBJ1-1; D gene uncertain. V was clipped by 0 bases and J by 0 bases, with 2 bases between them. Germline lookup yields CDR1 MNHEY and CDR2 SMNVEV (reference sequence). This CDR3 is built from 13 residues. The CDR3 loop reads CASSLSMNTEAFF. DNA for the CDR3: TGTGCCAGCAGTTTATCTATGAACACTGAAGCTTTCTTT.

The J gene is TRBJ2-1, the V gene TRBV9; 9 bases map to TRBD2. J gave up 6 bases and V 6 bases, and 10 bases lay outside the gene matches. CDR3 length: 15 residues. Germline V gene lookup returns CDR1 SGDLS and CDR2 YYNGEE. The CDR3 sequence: CASTIAGEWGNEQFF. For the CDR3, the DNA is TGTGCCAGCACCATAGCGGGAGAGTGGGGCAATGAGCAGTTCTTC.

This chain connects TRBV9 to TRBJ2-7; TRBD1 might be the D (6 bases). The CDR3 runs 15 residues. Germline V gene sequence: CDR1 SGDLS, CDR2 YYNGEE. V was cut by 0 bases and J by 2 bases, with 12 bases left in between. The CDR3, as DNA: TGTGCCAGCAGCGTAGGGCAGGGGAGCGCCTACGAGCAGTACTTC. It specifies CASSVGQGSAYEQYF.

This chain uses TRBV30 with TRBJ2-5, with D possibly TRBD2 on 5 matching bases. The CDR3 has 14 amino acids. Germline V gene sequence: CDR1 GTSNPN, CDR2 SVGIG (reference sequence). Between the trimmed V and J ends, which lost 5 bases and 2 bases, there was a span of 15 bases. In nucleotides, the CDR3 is TGTGCCTGGGGGCTCGGGGTACAGCAAGAGACCCAGTACTTC. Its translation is CAWGLGVQQETQYF.

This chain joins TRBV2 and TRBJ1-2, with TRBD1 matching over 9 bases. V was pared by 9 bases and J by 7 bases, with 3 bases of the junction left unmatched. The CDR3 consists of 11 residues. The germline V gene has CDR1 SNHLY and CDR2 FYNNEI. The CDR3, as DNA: TGTGCCAGAACAGGGGGCAGTGGCTACACCTTC. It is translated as CARTGGSGYTF.

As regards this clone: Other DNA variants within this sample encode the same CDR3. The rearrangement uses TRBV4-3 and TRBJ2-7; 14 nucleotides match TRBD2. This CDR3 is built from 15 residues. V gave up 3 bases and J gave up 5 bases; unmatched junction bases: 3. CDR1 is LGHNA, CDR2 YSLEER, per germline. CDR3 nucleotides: TGCGCCAGCAGCCAGGGACTAGCGGGAGCCCACGAGCAGTACTTC. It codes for CASSQGLAGAHEQYF.

The CDR3 reads CASSQAGVGSPLHF. In nucleotides, the CDR3 is TGTGCCAGCAGCCAAGCGGGGGTTGGTTCACCCCTCCACTTT. This chain connects TRBV4-2 to TRBJ1-6, with D tentatively TRBD1 (5 bases). CDR3 size: 14 residues. Between the trimmed V and J ends, which lost 1 base and 9 bases, there was a span of 10 bases. Germline-derived CDR1 and CDR2 are LGHNA and YNFKEQ.

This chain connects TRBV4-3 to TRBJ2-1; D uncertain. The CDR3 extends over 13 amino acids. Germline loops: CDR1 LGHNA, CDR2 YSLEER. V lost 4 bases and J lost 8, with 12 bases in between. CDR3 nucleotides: TGCGCCAGCAGCCCTTATATCGAGGATGAGCAGTTCTTC. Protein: CASSPYIEDEQFF.

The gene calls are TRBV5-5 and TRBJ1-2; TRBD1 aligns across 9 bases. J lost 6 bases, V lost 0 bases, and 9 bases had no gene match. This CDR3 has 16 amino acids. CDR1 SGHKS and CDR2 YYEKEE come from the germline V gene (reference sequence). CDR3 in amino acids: CASSLVMDRGWDGYTF. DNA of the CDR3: TGTGCCAGCAGCTTGGTGATGGACAGGGGTTGGGATGGCTACACCTTC.

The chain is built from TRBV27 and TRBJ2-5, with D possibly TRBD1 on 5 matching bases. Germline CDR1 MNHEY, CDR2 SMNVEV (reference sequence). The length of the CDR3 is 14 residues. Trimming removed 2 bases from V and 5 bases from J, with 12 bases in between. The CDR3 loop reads CASSLLDQGETQYF. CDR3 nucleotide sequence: TGTGCCAGCAGTTTACTGGACCAGGGCGAGACCCAGTACTTC.

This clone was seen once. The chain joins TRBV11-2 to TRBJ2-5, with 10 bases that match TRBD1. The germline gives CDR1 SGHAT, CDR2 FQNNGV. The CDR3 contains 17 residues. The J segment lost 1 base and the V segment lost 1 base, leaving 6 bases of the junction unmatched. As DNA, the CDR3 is TGTGCCAGCAGCTTAGCCCCGACAGGGGGCACCCAAGAGACCCAGTACTTC. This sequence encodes CASSLAPTGGTQETQYF.

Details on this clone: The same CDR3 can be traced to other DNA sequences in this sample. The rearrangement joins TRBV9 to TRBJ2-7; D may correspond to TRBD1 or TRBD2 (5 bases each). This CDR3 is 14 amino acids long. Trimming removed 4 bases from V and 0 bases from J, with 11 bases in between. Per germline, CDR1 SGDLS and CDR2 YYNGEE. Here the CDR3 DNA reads TGTGCCAGCAGCCCCTCAGGGAGCTCCTACGAGCAGTACTTC. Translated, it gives CASSPSGSSYEQYF.

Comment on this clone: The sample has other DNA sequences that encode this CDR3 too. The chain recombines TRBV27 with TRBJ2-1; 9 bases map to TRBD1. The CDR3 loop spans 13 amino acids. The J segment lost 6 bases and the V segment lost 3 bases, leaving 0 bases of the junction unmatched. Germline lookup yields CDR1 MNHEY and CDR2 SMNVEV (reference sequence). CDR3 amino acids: CASSLGQGNEQFF. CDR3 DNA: TGTGCCAGCAGTTTGGGACAGGGCAATGAGCAGTTCTTC.

The CDR3 region is CASSDSGNTIYF. The CDR3, as DNA: TGTGCCAGTAGTGACTCTGGAAACACCATATATTTT. The J gene is TRBJ1-3, the V gene TRBV19, with D hard to call. The V end lost 5 bases, the J end lost 0 bases, and 2 bases lay between the germline ends. The CDR3 spans 12 residues. Per the germline V gene, CDR1 is LNHDA and CDR2 is SQIVND (reference sequence).

CDR3 sequence: CASSVVAALPGANVLTF. CDR3 nucleotide sequence: TGTGCCAGCAGCGTAGTGGCGGCCCTACCTGGGGCCAACGTCCTGACTTTC. V is TRBV9 and J is TRBJ2-6; no clear D gene. The CDR3 is made up of 17 amino acids. The V and J ends lost 0 bases and 2 bases respectively, with 12 bases between them. CDR1 SGDLS and CDR2 YYNGEE come from the germline V gene.

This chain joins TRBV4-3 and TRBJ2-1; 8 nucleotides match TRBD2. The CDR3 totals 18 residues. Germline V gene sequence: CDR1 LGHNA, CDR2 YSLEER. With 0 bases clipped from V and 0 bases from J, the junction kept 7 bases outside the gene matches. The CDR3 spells CASSQDSSGYSSYNEQFF. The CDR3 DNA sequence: TGCGCCAGCAGCCAAGATTCTAGCGGGTATAGCTCCTACAATGAGCAGTTCTTC.

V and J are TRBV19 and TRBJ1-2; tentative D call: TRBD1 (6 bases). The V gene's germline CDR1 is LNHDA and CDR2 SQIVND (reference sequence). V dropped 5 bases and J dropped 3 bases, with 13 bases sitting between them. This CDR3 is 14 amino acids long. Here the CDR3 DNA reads TGTGCCAGTAGTGCTCTATGGACAGACTATGGCTACACCTTC. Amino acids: CASSALWTDYGYTF.

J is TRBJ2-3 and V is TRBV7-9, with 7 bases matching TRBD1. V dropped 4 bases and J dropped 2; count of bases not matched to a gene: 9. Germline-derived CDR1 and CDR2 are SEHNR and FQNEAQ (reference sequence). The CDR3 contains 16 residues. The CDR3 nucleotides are TGTGCCAGCAGCTCCTGGACAGGACACAACACAGATACGCAGTATTTT. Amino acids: CASSSWTGHNTDTQYF.

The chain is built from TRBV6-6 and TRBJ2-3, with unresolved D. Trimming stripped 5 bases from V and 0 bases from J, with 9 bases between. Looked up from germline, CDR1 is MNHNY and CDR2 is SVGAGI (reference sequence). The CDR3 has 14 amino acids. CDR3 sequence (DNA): TGTGCCAGCAGTCCCCCCGGGAGCACAGATACGCAGTATTTT. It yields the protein CASSPPGSTDTQYF.

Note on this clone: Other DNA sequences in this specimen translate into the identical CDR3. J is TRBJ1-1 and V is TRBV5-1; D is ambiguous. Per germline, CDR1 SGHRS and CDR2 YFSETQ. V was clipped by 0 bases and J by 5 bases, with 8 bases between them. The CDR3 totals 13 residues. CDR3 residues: CASSLVTGTEAFF. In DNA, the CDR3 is TGCGCCAGCAGCTTGGTTACGGGGACTGAAGCTTTCTTT.

The CDR3 region is CASSYLGSQPQHF. The DNA for the CDR3 is TGTGCCAGCAGCTACCTTGGCAGCCAGCCCCAGCATTTT. The genes are TRBV13 and TRBJ1-5; no clear D. V was trimmed by 4 bases and J by 7 bases, leaving 11 bases between them. The germline CDR1 and CDR2 sequences are PRHDT and FYEKMQ (reference sequence). The CDR3 is made up of 13 amino acids.